The source of this T cell receptor (beta chain) is a study of T cell repertoires in cytomegalovirus infection. Background on the study: It was the public TCR beta signatures that indicated both CMV infection and matching HLA type.

The CDR3 has 15 residues. Germline values: CDR1 MGHRA, CDR2 YSYEKL. V was trimmed by 0 bases and J by 0 bases, leaving 6 bases between them. With regard to this clonotype: The antigen remains unidentified.

Study findings and constraints: HLA-C-restricted CMV clonotypes gave the most frequent clonotype in two of eight donors. Summed public TCR beta family frequency identified CMV carriers bearing the relevant HLA.

TCRdb analysed the reads with MiXCR anew, one entry per CDR3 protein. The top ten hold about a tenth of the sample, which has about 150,000 distinct CDR3 sequences, 20% to 25% seen once. The material sequenced was PBMCs. The chain carries TRBV4-1 and TRBJ1-5; D uncertain. The TCR was taken from a human donor in good health (CMV status not recorded). Some clones in this sample may be carry-over from other donors' samples. CDR3 sequence reads: CASSQDSGSNQPQHF. The CDR3 DNA reads as TGCGCCAGCAGCCAAGATTCCGGTAGCAATCAGCCCCAGCATTTT.